A single sample gave rise to the 19 T cell receptor beta chains below, sequenced in a study of blood T cell repertoires in COVID-19. Generated by immunoSEQ multiplex PCR, the TCRdb table keeps only in-frame clones and is missing some. The table records roughly 150,000 clones, roughly 86% of them present only once. The material sequenced was peripheral blood. These receptors were obtained from a human donor with acute or convalescent COVID-19. The donor label of this sample is uncertain.

V gene TRBV6-5 combines with J gene TRBJ1-1, with 7 bases lining up with TRBD1. Trimming removed 7 bases from V and 7 bases from J; junction bases left unmatched: 15. The CDR3 consists of 15 residues. Germline CDR1 reads MNHEY; CDR2 reads SVGAGI. The CDR3 is CASTSPKQGRNEAFF. CDR3 nucleotide sequence: TGTGCCAGCACTTCCCCTAAACAGGGGCGGAATGAAGCTTTCTTT.

This clone was detected only once. The J gene is TRBJ1-1, the V gene TRBV6-5; perhaps TRBD1 as D (6 bases). Trimming cost V 6 bases and J 0 bases, with 14 bases left between them. CDR3 length equals 15 residues. Looked up from germline, CDR1 is MNHEY and CDR2 is SVGAGI. CDR3 sequence: CASSSRQAMNTEAFF. CDR3 DNA: TGTGCCAGCAGCTCCCGACAGGCCATGAACACTGAAGCTTTCTTT.

To note about this clone: The same CDR3 is also encoded by other DNA sequences in this sample. This chain joins TRBV7-9 and TRBJ2-7, with 11 bases matching TRBD1. This CDR3 has 15 residues. The V gene end was trimmed by 5 bases and the J gene end by 2 bases; junction bases not matched to a gene: 5. CDR1 SEHNR and CDR2 FQNEAQ come from the germline V gene (reference sequence). The CDR3 DNA follows: TGTGCCAGCAGCCTCGGACAGGGGGCTCCCTACGAGCAGTACTTC. Amino acids: CASSLGQGAPYEQYF. The full variable domain, with the rest looked up from reference TRBV7-9 and TRBJ2-7, is DTGVSQNPRHKITKRGQNVTFRCDPISEHNRLYWYRQTLGQGPEFLTYFQNEAQLEKSRLLSDRFSAERPKGSFSTLEIQRTEQGDSAMYLCASSLGQGAPYEQYFGPGTRLTVT.

CDR3 nucleotides: TGTGCCAGCGGGAGTCTCCAAGAGACCCAGTACTTC. Protein sequence: CASGSLQETQYF. This chain uses TRBV2 with TRBJ2-5; perhaps TRBD2 as D (5 bases). V was trimmed by 8 bases and J by 1 base, leaving 8 bases between them. The CDR3 runs to 12 residues. Germline V lookup: CDR1 SNHLY, CDR2 FYNNEI.

This chain links TRBV6-6 with TRBJ1-1, with 10 bases matching TRBD1. In germline, CDR1 is MNHNY, CDR2 SVGAGI (reference sequence). Germline trimming cut 10 bases from V and 0 bases from J; bases unmatched to any gene: 5. The CDR3 is 14 residues long. CDR3 in DNA: TGTGCCACCGACAGGGGGCGCCTGAACACTGAAGCTTTCTTT. Its translation: CATDRGRLNTEAFF.

This chain uses TRBV6-5 with TRBJ2-5; D is unclear. This CDR3 spans 13 amino acids. CDR1 is MNHEY and CDR2 is SVGAGI in the germline V gene. The V gene lost 6 bases and the J gene lost 1 base, with 9 bases spanning the gap. DNA of the CDR3: TGTGCCAGCAGAGGCACAGCCCAAGAGACCCAGTACTTC. Translating gives CASRGTAQETQYF.

This chain uses TRBV5-1 with TRBJ2-2; TRBD2 aligns across 7 bases. With V trimmed by 2 bases and J by 4 bases, 8 bases remained unmatched. Germline values: CDR1 SGHRS, CDR2 YFSETQ. CDR3 length: 16 residues. CDR3 bases: TGCGCCAGCAGCTTAAGCCAGCGGGGAAGCACCGGGGAGCTGTTTTTT. As protein: CASSLSQRGSTGELFF.

As concerns this clone: Other DNA sequences in the same sample also yield this CDR3. This chain connects TRBV25-1 to TRBJ1-2; 11 bases match TRBD1. Looked up from germline, CDR1 is MGHDK and CDR2 is SYGVNS. J lost 4 bases, V lost 3 bases, and 4 bases had no gene match. The CDR3 is made up of 15 amino acids. This chain's CDR3 is CASSEGQGGVYGYTF. The CDR3, as DNA: TGTGCCAGCAGTGAGGGACAGGGGGGCGTCTATGGCTACACCTTC.

This sequence joins TRBV9 and TRBJ2-2, with TRBD1 matching over 8 bases. Trimming cost V 3 bases and J 3 bases; bases outside gene matches: 7. CDR3 length: 16 amino acids. Germline V gene data show CDR1 as SGDLS and CDR2 as YYNGEE. The CDR3 sequence: CASSAGTGRHTGELFF. Written as DNA, the CDR3 is TGTGCCAGCAGCGCGGGGACAGGTCGTCACACCGGGGAGCTGTTTTTT.

The gene calls are TRBV10-3 and TRBJ1-1; D perhaps matches TRBD1 (5 bases). The V and J ends lost 8 bases and 6 bases respectively, with 13 bases between them. Germline assignment: CDR1 ENHRY and CDR2 SYGVKD. This CDR3 comprises 12 residues. The CDR3 DNA sequence: TGTGCCATCGGGCGGCGGGGCCCTGAAGCTTTCTTT. Residues: CAIGRRGPEAFF.

This chain uses TRBV7-2 with TRBJ2-7; D is possibly TRBD1 (6 bases). Trimming pared 5 bases from V and 3 bases from J, leaving 14 bases between. Germline CDR1 SGHTA, CDR2 FQGNSA. This CDR3 has 14 residues. The chain's CDR3 is CASSRQGISYEQYF. The DNA for the CDR3 is TGTGCCAGCAGCCGGCAGGGGATCAGCTACGAGCAGTACTTC.

In regard to this clone: Distinct nucleotide sequences in the sample also encode this CDR3. The gene calls are TRBV5-1 and TRBJ2-7; no firm D call. The germline CDR1 and CDR2 sequences are SGHRS and YFSETQ. The CDR3 consists of 14 residues. Trimming cost V 0 bases and J 0 bases, with 7 bases left between them. The CDR3 protein is CASSLGGNSYEQYF. CDR3 sequence (DNA): TGCGCCAGCAGCTTGGGCGGAAACTCCTACGAGCAGTACTTC.

The rearrangement joins TRBV9 to TRBJ2-1; TRBD2 matches at 8 bases. V was clipped by 4 bases and J by 5 bases; unmatched bases: 8. This CDR3 is built from 15 residues. Looked up from germline, CDR1 is SGDLS and CDR2 is YYNGEE. CDR3 region: CASSPNSGADNEQFF. CDR3 nucleotide sequence: TGTGCCAGCAGCCCTAATAGCGGGGCTGACAATGAGCAGTTCTTC.

The rearrangement links TRBV4-3 to TRBJ2-3; TRBD2 agrees at 12 bases. Looked up from germline, CDR1 is LGHNA and CDR2 is YSLEER. J lost 8 bases, V lost 1 base, and 7 bases had no gene match. The CDR3 has 16 residues. The CDR3 DNA reads as TGCGCCAGCAGCCAAGGGACTAGCGGGGCGGTAGGTACGCAGTATTTT. Translating gives CASSQGTSGAVGTQYF.

CDR3 amino acids: CASSLGQGAIGTEAFF. DNA for the CDR3: TGCGCCAGCAGCTTGGGACAGGGGGCGATAGGGACTGAAGCTTTCTTT. The chain couples TRBV5-1 to TRBJ1-1; TRBD1 aligns across 10 bases. There are 16 residues in the CDR3. The J segment lost 5 bases and the V segment lost 0 bases, leaving 7 bases of the junction unmatched. CDR1 and CDR2 from the germline V gene are SGHRS and YFSETQ.

CDR3 loop: CASRDRGPDTQYF. The CDR3 DNA reads as TGCGCCAGCCGGGACAGGGGGCCTGATACGCAGTATTTT. This rearrangement joins TRBV10-2 to TRBJ2-3; 12 nucleotides agree with TRBD1. Trimming cost V 8 bases and J 6 bases; bases outside gene matches: 3. This CDR3 has 13 amino acids. Germline V gives CDR1 WSHSY, CDR2 SAAADI.

The V call is TRBV3-1 (or the pseudogene TRBV3-2), the J call TRBJ2-1, with 10 bases aligning to TRBD1. CDR3 length equals 16 residues. Germline loops: CDR1 LGHDT, CDR2 YNNKEL (reference sequence). The V segment lost 2 bases and the J segment 3 bases; nucleotides outside the gene matches: 4. In DNA, the CDR3 is TGTGCCAGCAGCCAACCGGGACAGGGGCACTACAATGAGCAGTTCTTC. The encoded protein is CASSQPGQGHYNEQFF.

The chain employs TRBV19 and TRBJ2-3; D is perhaps TRBD1 (5 bases). The CDR3 has 16 amino acids. The germline CDR1 and CDR2 sequences are LNHDA and SQIVND (reference sequence). The V end lost 5 bases, the J end lost 4 bases, and 19 bases lay between the germline ends. The DNA for the CDR3 is TGTGCCAGTAGTTCAGGTCCCGGCGGACATCCAGATACGCAGTATTTT. This gives the protein CASSSGPGGHPDTQYF.

This chain links TRBV5-8 with TRBJ2-1; the D is unclear. Trimming removed 4 bases from V and 7 bases from J, with 15 bases in between. This CDR3 region has 14 residues. The germline CDR1 and CDR2 sequences are SGHTS and YDEGEE. The DNA of the CDR3 is TGTGCCAGCAGCCCCGAGATCTCACGGAATGAGCAGTTCTTC. As protein: CASSPEISRNEQFF.